This section outlines one TCR beta chain sequence together with its context. The data derive from a study of blood T cell repertoires in COVID-19. Sequencing used immunoSEQ multiplex PCR; TCRdb keeps in-frame clones, though not all of them. The sample carries about 430,000 clones, 80% to 90% recorded once. The source of this sequence is a man younger than 30 with COVID-19, enrolled during active disease. The sample taken for sequencing was peripheral blood.

Here the CDR3 reads CASSRLSSGNTIYF. CDR3 DNA sequence: TGTGCCAGCAGCCGACTGAGCTCTGGAAACACCATATATTTT. V and J are TRBV2 and TRBJ1-3, with D unresolved. The ends were cut back, 6 bases at V and 0 bases at J, with 9 bases in the middle. This CDR3 region has 14 residues. Germline V lookup: CDR1 SNHLY, CDR2 FYNNEI.